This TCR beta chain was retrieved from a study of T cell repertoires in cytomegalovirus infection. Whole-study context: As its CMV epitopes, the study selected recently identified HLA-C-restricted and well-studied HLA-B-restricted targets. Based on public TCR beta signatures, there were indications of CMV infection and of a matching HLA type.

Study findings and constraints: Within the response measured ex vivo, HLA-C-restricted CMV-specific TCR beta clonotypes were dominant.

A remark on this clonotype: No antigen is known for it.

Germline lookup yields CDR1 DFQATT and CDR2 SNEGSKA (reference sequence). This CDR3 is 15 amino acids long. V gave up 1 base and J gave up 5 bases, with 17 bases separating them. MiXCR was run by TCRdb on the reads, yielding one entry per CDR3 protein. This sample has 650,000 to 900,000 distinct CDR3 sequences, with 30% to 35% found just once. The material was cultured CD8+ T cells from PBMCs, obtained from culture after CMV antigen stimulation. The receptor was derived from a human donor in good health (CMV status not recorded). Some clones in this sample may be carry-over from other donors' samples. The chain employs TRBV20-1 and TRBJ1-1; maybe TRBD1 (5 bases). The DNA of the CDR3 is TGCAGTGCTAGAGGGTACTCCGACAGCCAGACTGAAGCTTTCTTT. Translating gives CSARGYSDSQTEAFF.